The 10 T cell receptor beta chains reported below all come from one sample, sequenced in a study of T cells in tumors after PD-1 blockade. Libraries were prepared by immunoSEQ multiplex PCR; TCRdb keeps only in-frame clonotypes and omits some of them. Here the sample spans more than 40,000 clones, more than 65% being singletons. This specimen consisted of PBMCs, obtained before anti-PD-1 therapy. Every receptor here comes from a human donor with advanced basal cell or squamous cell carcinoma (not recorded which).

DNA of the CDR3: TGTGCCAGTCGCGCTAGCGGGGGGGGGTACTACGAGCAGTACTTC. It translates to CASRASGGGYYEQYF. This chain joins TRBV6-5 and TRBJ2-7; TRBD2 matches at 12 bases. This CDR3 comprises 15 residues. V was pared by 9 bases and J by 3 bases, with 9 bases of the junction left unmatched. Germline V gene lookup returns CDR1 MNHEY and CDR2 SVGAGI.

This clone has just one count. The chain carries TRBV15 and TRBJ1-2; D is unclear. Trimming took off 0 bases at V and 5 bases at J, with 10 bases between the two ends. Germline V gene data show CDR1 as LNHNV and CDR2 as YYDKDF (reference sequence). This CDR3 has 14 residues. The CDR3 nucleotides are TGTGCCACCAGCAGAGATGTGGTGGGGTATGGCTACACCTTC. Its protein product is CATSRDVVGYGYTF.

The chain employs TRBV19 and TRBJ2-7; D may match TRBD1 or TRBD2 (7 bases each). Trimming stripped 7 bases from V and 7 bases from J, with 20 bases between. The CDR3 has 14 residues. CDR1 is LNHDA and CDR2 is SQIVND in the germline V gene (reference sequence). The CDR3 sequence is CASTTGNRGGEQYF. In DNA form, the CDR3 reads TGTGCCAGTACAACCGGTAACAGGGGAGGGGAGCAGTACTTC.

The chain combines TRBV29-1 with TRBJ1-2, with unresolved D. V was cut by 4 bases and J by 4 bases, with 10 bases left in between. Germline V gene sequence: CDR1 SQVTM, CDR2 ANQGSEA. The CDR3 extends over 12 amino acids. CDR3 residues: CSVVWVLYGYTF. The CDR3 DNA reads TGCAGCGTTGTTTGGGTACTCTATGGCTACACCTTC.

This chain links TRBV10-3 with TRBJ2-3; no definite D call. CDR3 length: 18 residues. Germline loops: CDR1 ENHRY, CDR2 SYGVKD. V lost 2 bases, J lost 0 bases, and 18 bases lay in between. The CDR3 DNA sequence: TGTGCCATCAGTGAGAAACGAACCGCGAGTACTAGCACAGATACGCAGTATTTT. It yields the protein CAISEKRTASTSTDTQYF.

There are a few counts of this clone. The chain has TRBV6-2 or TRBV6-3 and TRBJ2-7, with D unresolved. Germline values: CDR1 MNHEY, CDR2 SVGEGT. The CDR3 is 12 residues long. Trimming shortened V by 6 bases and J by 2 bases, and 8 bases separated the two germline ends. This chain's CDR3 is CASSFTPYEQYF. CDR3 nucleotide sequence: TGTGCCAGCAGCTTTACACCCTACGAGCAGTACTTC.

J is TRBJ2-6 and V is TRBV29-1, with D unclear. V shed 2 bases and J shed 8 bases, with 7 bases lying between them. The germline V gene encodes CDR1 SQVTM and CDR2 ANQGSEA. The CDR3 is 12 residues long. The CDR3 nucleotides read TGCAGCGTTGAACAGGAAACCAACGTCCTGACTTTC. Protein sequence: CSVEQETNVLTF.

In its sample, this clone was seen a few times. The chain recombines TRBV6-5 with TRBJ2-5; D is possibly TRBD2 (5 bases). The germline CDR1 and CDR2 sequences are MNHEY and SVGAGI. V lost 6 bases to trimming and J lost 5 bases, with 19 bases between them. The CDR3 has 15 amino acids. The CDR3 is CASSLSFGGGETQYF. CDR3 DNA: TGTGCCAGCAGCCTGAGTTTCGGAGGCGGGGAGACCCAGTACTTC.

This chain uses TRBV5-5 with TRBJ1-2; D perhaps matches TRBD1 (6 bases). Germline lookup yields CDR1 SGHKS and CDR2 YYEKEE (reference sequence). This CDR3 spans 13 amino acids. With 4 bases removed from V and 1 base from J, the gap between germline ends came to 8 bases. The CDR3 DNA follows: TGTGCCAGCAGCCGGGACATTAACTATGGCTACACCTTC. Translation: CASSRDINYGYTF.

V and J are TRBV6-5 and TRBJ2-5, with 8 bases matching TRBD2. The CDR3 has 14 amino acids. Germline CDR1 reads MNHEY; CDR2 reads SVGAGI. J was trimmed by 4 bases and V by 0 bases; bases with no gene match: 1. CDR3 DNA: TGTGCCAGCAGTTACTCTGCGGGGGGAGAGACCCAGTACTTC. Its translation: CASSYSAGGETQYF.